The clone carrying this TCR beta chain appeared once. This CDR3 is 13 amino acids long. The V end lost 0 bases, the J end lost 7 bases, and 10 bases lay between the germline ends. The germline gives CDR1 MRHNA, CDR2 SNTAGT. The sample belongs to a study of T cell responses to AZD1222 COVID-19 vaccine. Data came from immunoSEQ multiplex PCR; TCRdb stores just in-frame clones and leaves some out. The sample lists about 110,000 clones, roughly 90% seen once, with around 9.4% in the top ten. The receptor was derived from an adult in good health. V and J are TRBV6-4 and TRBJ2-7; D may be TRBD1 (5 bases). The sequencing used peripheral blood, collected on day 0 of AZD1222 vaccination. In nucleotides, the CDR3 is TGTGCCAGCAGTGACTCCCAGGGTCAAGAGCAGTACTTC. Translating it yields CASSDSQGQEQYF.